This passage covers 29 T cell receptor beta chains from one sample sequenced in a study of cytomegalovirus exposure and HLA in healthy donors. PCR employed 60 Vbeta and 13 Jbeta primers. The data were produced by immunoSEQ multiplex PCR, yet TCRdb's version contains in-frame clones alone and is incomplete. Of around 110,000 clones listed, roughly four fifths were seen once; the top ten hold roughly 22%. Sequences were obtained from PBMCs. The receptors originated from a man younger than 45 in good health and CMV-seropositive.

The chain carries TRBV7-7 and TRBJ2-3, with TRBD2 as a possible D gene (5 bases). The CDR3 covers 13 residues. Germline-derived CDR1 and CDR2 are SSHAT and FNYEAQ (reference sequence). V was trimmed by 5 bases and J by 9 bases, leaving 15 bases between them. In DNA, the CDR3 is TGTGCCAGCAGCCTCGGACCCCGGGGAACGCAGTATTTT. This gives the protein CASSLGPRGTQYF.

The rearrangement uses TRBV5-4 and TRBJ2-5, with 11 nucleotides matching TRBD1. The CDR3 runs to 15 residues. Per the germline V gene, CDR1 is SGHNT and CDR2 is YYREEE (reference sequence). Trimming took 4 bases from V and 4 from J; bases not matched to a gene: 6. This CDR3 is CASSQMDRGPETQYF. CDR3 in DNA: TGTGCCAGCAGCCAAATGGACAGGGGGCCAGAGACCCAGTACTTC.

The chain uses TRBV5-6 and TRBJ2-5; TRBD1 aligns across 7 bases. Germline CDR1 and CDR2: SGHDT and YYEEEE. CDR3 size: 14 residues. The trim removed 2 bases at V and 3 bases at J, leaving 4 bases unmatched. The CDR3 reads CASSFLGTEETQYF. CDR3 bases: TGTGCCAGCAGCTTTCTCGGGACAGAAGAGACCCAGTACTTC.

The rearrangement joins TRBV6-1 to TRBJ2-1; 7 positions match TRBD2. Germline CDR1 and CDR2: MNHNS and SASEGT. CDR3 length equals 15 residues. Losses at the gene ends were 1 base for V and 9 bases for J; bases not matched to a gene: 9. The CDR3 loop reads CASSEVGGGGREQFF. The CDR3 region has the DNA TGTGCCAGCAGTGAAGTCGGCGGGGGAGGTCGTGAGCAGTTCTTC.

This chain connects TRBV7-3 to TRBJ2-1; 9 bases match TRBD2. The CDR3 spans 14 residues. Germline lookup yields CDR1 SGHTA and CDR2 FQGTGA. V was clipped by 3 bases and J by 6 bases; unmatched bases: 3. In DNA, the CDR3 is TGTGCCAGCAGCTTTAGCGGGGGCCTCAATGAGCAGTTCTTC. Its translation is CASSFSGGLNEQFF.

The rearrangement uses TRBV5-1 and TRBJ1-1; D is uncertain. Trimming took 5 bases from V and 4 from J, leaving 15 bases between them. The CDR3 consists of 14 residues. Germline lookup yields CDR1 SGHRS and CDR2 YFSETQ. CDR3 sequence: CASSTAGSGTEAFF. The CDR3 DNA follows: TGCGCCAGCAGTACCGCGGGGTCCGGCACTGAAGCTTTCTTT.

The chain couples TRBV7-2 to TRBJ2-3, with a tentative D call TRBD1 (5 bases). V lost 1 base, J lost 2 bases, and 13 bases lay in between. The CDR3 contains 16 residues. In germline, CDR1 is SGHTA, CDR2 FQGNSA. The CDR3 loop reads CASSLGQGTITDTQYF. The CDR3 DNA sequence: TGTGCCAGCAGCTTAGGGCAGGGCACTATCACAGATACGCAGTATTTT.

The rearrangement uses TRBV19 and TRBJ2-6; TRBD1 aligns across 7 bases. The germline CDR1 and CDR2 sequences are LNHDA and SQIVND (reference sequence). V shed 8 bases and J 0 bases; nucleotides not matched to a gene: 10. The CDR3 runs 17 residues. The CDR3 is CASVAAGGFSGANVLTF. CDR3 in DNA: TGTGCCAGTGTGGCGGCAGGGGGATTCTCTGGGGCCAACGTCCTGACTTTC.

The rearrangement uses TRBV5-1 and TRBJ1-5; D perhaps matches TRBD1 (6 bases). Germline V gene sequence: CDR1 SGHRS, CDR2 YFSETQ. This CDR3 is built from 14 residues. Trimming cost V 3 bases and J 9 bases, with 16 bases left between them. CDR3 sequence: CASSYSGAKGPQHF. In DNA form, the CDR3 reads TGCGCCAGCAGCTATTCAGGGGCTAAGGGGCCCCAGCATTTT.

This chain links TRBV5-4 with TRBJ1-6, with 9 bases identical to TRBD1. The germline CDR1 and CDR2 sequences are SGHNT and YYREEE (reference sequence). The CDR3 runs 14 residues. J was trimmed by 7 bases and V by 2 bases; bases with no gene match: 1. The CDR3 DNA follows: TGTGCCAGCAGCTTAGGGACAGGGAATTCACCCCTCCACTTT. Protein sequence: CASSLGTGNSPLHF.

There are a few counts of this clone. The genes are TRBV6-1 and TRBJ1-2; D not certain. This CDR3 comprises 14 residues. Between the trimmed V and J ends, which lost 2 bases and 4 bases, there was a span of 11 bases. The germline gives CDR1 MNHNS, CDR2 SASEGT. The CDR3 region is CASSEFRQVYGYTF. The CDR3, as DNA: TGTGCCAGCAGTGAATTTCGGCAGGTCTATGGCTACACCTTC.

This clone was observed once. The V gene is TRBV10-3, the J gene TRBJ1-3, with D unresolved. Germline CDR1 and CDR2: ENHRY and SYGVKD. Trimming stripped 2 bases from V and 0 bases from J, with 8 bases between. The CDR3 contains 15 residues. CDR3 sequence (DNA): TGTGCCATCAGTGAGCAGGCACACTCTGGAAACACCATATATTTT. Its translation is CAISEQAHSGNTIYF.

The rearrangement uses TRBV19 and TRBJ1-3; D ambiguous. Trimming removed 1 base from V and 0 bases from J, with 7 bases in between. The CDR3 is 15 residues long. CDR1 is LNHDA and CDR2 is SQIVND in the germline V gene (reference sequence). Here the CDR3 reads CASSIGYTSGNTIYF. The CDR3 DNA is TGTGCCAGTAGTATAGGGTACACCTCTGGAAACACCATATATTTT.

In this sample, this clone turned up once. The J gene is TRBJ2-1, the V gene TRBV6-6, with 8 nucleotides matching TRBD2. The CDR3 contains 15 residues. From germline, CDR1 is MNHNY and CDR2 SVGAGI (reference sequence). V lost 4 bases and J lost 4; bases outside the gene matches: 6. For the CDR3, the DNA is TGTGCCAGCAGTTCCAAGCGGGAGTCTTACAATGAGCAGTTCTTC. Protein sequence: CASSSKRESYNEQFF.

V gene TRBV19 combines with J gene TRBJ1-2, with 9 bases matching TRBD1. In germline, CDR1 is LNHDA, CDR2 SQIVND (reference sequence). Losses at the gene ends were 5 bases for V and 2 bases for J; bases not matched to a gene: 0. The CDR3 consists of 13 residues. This CDR3 is CASSDRGNYGYTF. CDR3 coding DNA: TGTGCCAGTAGTGACAGGGGGAACTATGGCTACACCTTC.

V gene TRBV14 combines with J gene TRBJ2-2; D gene ambiguous. The CDR3 runs to 13 residues. Germline assignment: CDR1 SGHDN and CDR2 FVKESK. Trimming removed 2 bases at V and 4 bases at J, with 5 bases between. CDR3 region: CASSQYLTGELFF. In DNA form, the CDR3 reads TGTGCCAGCAGCCAATATCTCACCGGGGAGCTGTTTTTT. The whole variable domain, filled in from reference TRBV14 and TRBJ2-2, reads EAGVTQFPSHSVIEKGQTVTLRCDPISGHDNLYWYRRVMGKEIKFLLHFVKESKQDESGMPNNRFLAERTGGTYSTLKVQPAELEDSGVYFCASSQYLTGELFFGEGSRLTVL.

The chain has TRBV7-8 and TRBJ1-5; 7 bases line up with TRBD1. CDR3 length equals 16 residues. With V trimmed by 5 bases and J by 0 bases, 7 bases remained unmatched. Germline V gene sequence: CDR1 SGHVS, CDR2 FQNEAQ. The CDR3 DNA follows: TGTGCCAGCAGCCCCCGACAGGGCCCTAGCAATCAGCCCCAGCATTTT. Protein product: CASSPRQGPSNQPQHF.

The genes are TRBV7-2 and TRBJ2-5, with D perhaps matching TRBD1 (6 bases). The germline CDR1 and CDR2 sequences are SGHTA and FQGNSA. The length of the CDR3 is 13 residues. Trimming took off 5 bases at V and 7 bases at J, with 14 bases between the two ends. This CDR3 is CASSPRGLWTQYF. The CDR3 coding sequence is TGTGCCAGCAGCCCCAGGGGTCTATGGACCCAGTACTTC. The full variable domain, with the rest looked up from reference TRBV7-2 and TRBJ2-5, is GAGVSQSPSNKVTEKGKDVELRCDPISGHTALYWYRQSLGQGLEFLIYFQGNSAPDKSGLPSDRFSAERTGGSVSTLTIQRTQQEDSAVYLCASSPRGLWTQYFGPGTRLLVL.

The gene calls are TRBV4-1 and TRBJ2-5; 9 bases align to TRBD2. Trimming removed 1 base from V and 1 base from J; junction bases left unmatched: 7. Germline lookup yields CDR1 MGHRA and CDR2 YSYEKL. This CDR3 is built from 17 residues. CDR3 in DNA: TGCGCCAGCAGCCAAGTGGCGCTAGCGGGGACCCAAGAGACCCAGTACTTC. It encodes CASSQVALAGTQETQYF.

The V and J genes are TRBV2 and TRBJ1-2, with a weak D call TRBD1 (6 bases). V dropped 4 bases and J dropped 4 bases, with 25 bases sitting between them. This CDR3 is 18 amino acids long. Per the germline V gene, CDR1 is SNHLY and CDR2 is FYNNEI. Written as DNA, the CDR3 is TGTGCCAGCAGTGTTGGGCCAGTCACAGGGAAGTTTGCCTATGGCTACACCTTC. Protein product: CASSVGPVTGKFAYGYTF.

The chain links TRBV11-2 to TRBJ2-1; 12 bases line up with TRBD2. The CDR3 covers 15 residues. Germline values: CDR1 SGHAT, CDR2 FQNNGV. V gave up 4 bases and J gave up 5 bases; unmatched junction bases: 3. CDR3 sequence reads: CASSWTSGADNEQFF. CDR3 bases: TGTGCCAGCAGCTGGACTAGCGGGGCCGACAATGAGCAGTTCTTC. Full variable domain (outside the CDR3, taken from reference TRBV11-2 and TRBJ2-1): EAGVAQSPRYKIIEKRQSVAFWCNPISGHATLYWYQQILGQGPKLLIQFQNNGVVDDSQLPKDRFSAERLKGVDSTLKIQPAKLEDSAVYLCASSWTSGADNEQFFGPGTRLTVL.

The chain employs TRBV5-8 and TRBJ2-2, with D possibly TRBD1 on 5 matching bases. This CDR3 has 15 residues. Between the trimmed V and J ends, which lost 0 bases and 6 bases, there was a span of 12 bases. The germline V gene encodes CDR1 SGHTS and CDR2 YDEGEE. CDR3 region: CASSLGAGFAGELFF. CDR3 DNA sequence: TGTGCCAGCAGCTTGGGGGCAGGGTTCGCCGGGGAGCTGTTTTTT.

This clone has a single count. The chain combines TRBV10-3 with TRBJ1-2, with 11 positions matching TRBD1. Per germline, CDR1 ENHRY and CDR2 SYGVKD. V lost 4 bases and J lost 0; bases outside the gene matches: 4. The CDR3 loop spans 16 amino acids. The CDR3 loop is CAISGTGGKANYGYTF. CDR3 nucleotide sequence: TGTGCCATCAGTGGGACAGGGGGCAAGGCTAACTATGGCTACACCTTC.

The J gene is TRBJ1-3, the V gene TRBV2; no firm D call. The V end lost 3 bases, the J end lost 0 bases, and 15 bases lay between the germline ends. CDR3 size: 17 residues. Germline V gene sequence: CDR1 SNHLY, CDR2 FYNNEI. CDR3: CASSERRGDRSGNTIYF. For the CDR3, the DNA is TGTGCCAGCAGTGAGCGACGAGGCGACCGCTCTGGAAACACCATATATTTT.

J is TRBJ2-6 and V is TRBV11-3, with 8 bases identical to TRBD2. The germline CDR1 and CDR2 sequences are SGHNT and YENEEA. The CDR3 has 20 amino acids. V lost 3 bases, J lost 0 bases, and 13 bases stayed unmatched. The CDR3 here is CASSFYWTLAANSGANVLTF. CDR3 in DNA: TGTGCCAGCAGCTTCTACTGGACACTAGCGGCCAACTCTGGGGCCAACGTCCTGACTTTC.

This clone was counted only a few times. V usage is TRBV27 and J usage is TRBJ2-2; 11 nucleotides line up with TRBD1. Per germline, CDR1 MNHEY and CDR2 SMNVEV (reference sequence). This CDR3 has 16 residues. The V and J ends lost 7 bases and 7 bases, in that order; junction bases with no gene match: 11. CDR3 in DNA: TGTGCCAGCACCCAGAACGGACAGGGGGCAATCGGGGAGCTGTTTTTT. Translating gives CASTQNGQGAIGELFF.

The J gene is TRBJ1-3, the V gene TRBV20-1; D is unresolved. Trimming left V 7 bases short and J 16 bases short, with 14 bases between. The CDR3 runs 9 residues. Germline CDR1 and CDR2: DFQATT and SNEGSKA (reference sequence). The CDR3 loop is CSGQMGAYF. The CDR3 DNA follows: TGCAGTGGTCAGATGGGCGCCTATTTT.

This rearrangement joins TRBV6-1 to TRBJ2-1, with D possibly being TRBD1 (6 bases). Germline CDR1 MNHNS, CDR2 SASEGT. CDR3 length: 12 amino acids. The V end was cut by 7 bases, the J end by 8 bases, with 12 bases between. The CDR3 nucleotides read TGTGCCAGCACTACAGGGTGGGATGAGCAGTTCTTC. Its translation: CASTTGWDEQFF.

Comment on this clone: A junction end diverges from the germline sequence, so it may reflect a read error. This rearrangement joins TRBV5-1 to TRBJ2-1, with D perhaps TRBD1 (8 bases). This CDR3 spans 17 amino acids. CDR1 SGHRS and CDR2 YFSETQ come from the germline V gene. CDR3 in amino acids: CASSLELSGTGNNEQFF. CDR3 coding DNA: TGCGCCAGCAGCCTGGAACTGAGCGGGACAGGTAACAATGAGCAATTCTTC.